Listed below are T cell receptor beta chains from one sample, sequenced in a study of T-cell memory formation after mild COVID-19. A single record per CDR3 protein comes from TCRdb applying MiXCR to the 5' RACE reads. The data hold more than 250,000 distinct CDR3 sequences, with around 15% observed a single time. The sequencing sample was made of PBMCs or a T cell subset sorted from them (not recorded which). These receptor sequences come from a man younger than 30 who had mild COVID-19 (a few samples of this study predate the infection). Cell type and time point are not known. Both conserved end residues are part of each CDR3. The size of a clone is reported for some rows only, either as once, few or many, or as a class for expanded clones.

TRBV15	many	CATSPRPGLGDIQYF
TRBV5-1	many	CASSLAEFSYNEQFF
TRBV28	few	CATREIGAFF
TRBV6-5	.	CASSYSRTHTGELFF
TRBV10-3	.	CAISEETSGGETQYF
TRBV12-3/TRBV12-4	few	CASSLLWVGGTDTQYF
TRBV3-1	few	CASSHWENTEAFF
TRBV20-1	.	CSAPGFYEQYF
TRBV12-3/TRBV12-4	few	CASSPEASGGGYTF
TRBV4-3	many	CASSSSLLRDTQYF
TRBV6-5	many	CASSYSQTREKLFF
TRBV6-5	once	CASSTQWLAGPQHF
TRBV5-6	.	CASSRRYEQYF
TRBV28	many	CASSYGYEQYF
TRBV2	.	CASSQDIYEQYF
TRBV12-3/TRBV12-4	.	CASSPDRSFSGNTIYF
TRBV4-1	few	CASSQGTSVFYNEQFF
TRBV7-9	.	CASTIQRHGELFF
TRBV11-2	.	CASRTLQETQYF
TRBV5-1	.	CASSPGSNYEQYF
TRBV5-1	few	CASSRPEGDTQYF
TRBV28	few	CASRAGTFNSPLHF
TRBV7-8	many	CASSPRQRLNTGELFF
TRBV5-1	.	CASSTDRVETQYF
TRBV2	many	CASSDGTSGYNEQFF
TRBV7-7	.	CASSSAGRHQETQYF
TRBV7-8	many	CASSLGFRQPQHF
TRBV18	.	CASSPGQVPGKLFF
TRBV27	.	CASSWDKGGKNTEAFF